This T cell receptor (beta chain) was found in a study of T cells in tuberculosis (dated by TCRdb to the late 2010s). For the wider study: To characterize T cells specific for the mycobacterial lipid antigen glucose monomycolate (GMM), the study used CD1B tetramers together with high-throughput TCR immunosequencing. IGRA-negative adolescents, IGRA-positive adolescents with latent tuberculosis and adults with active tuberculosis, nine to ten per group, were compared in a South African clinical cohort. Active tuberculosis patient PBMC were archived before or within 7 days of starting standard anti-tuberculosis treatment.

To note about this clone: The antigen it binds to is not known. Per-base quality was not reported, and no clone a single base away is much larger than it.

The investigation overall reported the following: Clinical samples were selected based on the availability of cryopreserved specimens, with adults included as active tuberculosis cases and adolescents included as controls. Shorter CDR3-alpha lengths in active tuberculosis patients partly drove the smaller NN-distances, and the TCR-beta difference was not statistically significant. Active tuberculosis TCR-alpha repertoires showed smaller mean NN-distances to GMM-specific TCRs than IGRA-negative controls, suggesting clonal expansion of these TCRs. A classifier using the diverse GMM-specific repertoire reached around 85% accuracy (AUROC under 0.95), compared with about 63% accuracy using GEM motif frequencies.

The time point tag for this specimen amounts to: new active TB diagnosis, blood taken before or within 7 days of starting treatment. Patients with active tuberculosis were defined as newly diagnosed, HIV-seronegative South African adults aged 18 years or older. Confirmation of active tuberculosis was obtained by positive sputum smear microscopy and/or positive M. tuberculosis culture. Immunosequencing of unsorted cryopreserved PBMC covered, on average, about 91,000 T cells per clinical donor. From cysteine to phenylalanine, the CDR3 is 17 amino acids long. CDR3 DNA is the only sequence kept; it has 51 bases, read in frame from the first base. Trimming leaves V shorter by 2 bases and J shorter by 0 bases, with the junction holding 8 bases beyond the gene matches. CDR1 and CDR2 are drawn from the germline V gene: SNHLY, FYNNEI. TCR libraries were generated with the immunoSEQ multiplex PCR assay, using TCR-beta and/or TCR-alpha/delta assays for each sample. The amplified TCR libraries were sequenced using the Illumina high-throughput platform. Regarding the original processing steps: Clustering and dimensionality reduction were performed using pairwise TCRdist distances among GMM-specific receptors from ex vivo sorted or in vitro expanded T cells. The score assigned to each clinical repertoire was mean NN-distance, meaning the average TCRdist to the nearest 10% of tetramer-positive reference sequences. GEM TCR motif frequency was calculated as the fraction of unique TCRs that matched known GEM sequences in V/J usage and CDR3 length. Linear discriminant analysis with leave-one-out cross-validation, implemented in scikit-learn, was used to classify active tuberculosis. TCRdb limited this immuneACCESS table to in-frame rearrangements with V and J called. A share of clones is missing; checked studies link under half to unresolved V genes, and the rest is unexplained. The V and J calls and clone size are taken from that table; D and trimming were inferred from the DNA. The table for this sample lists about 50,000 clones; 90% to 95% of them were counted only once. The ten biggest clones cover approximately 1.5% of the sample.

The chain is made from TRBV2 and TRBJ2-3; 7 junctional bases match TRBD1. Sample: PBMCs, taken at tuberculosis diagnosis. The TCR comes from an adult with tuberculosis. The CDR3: CASSEWADRPSTDTQYF. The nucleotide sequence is TGTGCCAGCAGTGAATGGGCGGACAGGCCGAGCACAGATACGCAGTATTTT. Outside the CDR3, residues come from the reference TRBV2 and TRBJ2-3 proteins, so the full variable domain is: EPEVTQTPSHQVTQMGQEVILRCVPISNHLYFYWYRQILGQKVEFLVSFYNNEISEKSEIFDDQFSVERPDGSNFTLKIRSTKLEDSAMYFCASSEWADRPSTDTQYFGPGTRLTVL.